These 24 T cell receptor beta chains were sequenced from one sample in a study of OX40 agonist ivuxolimab in advanced cancers. The data were produced by immunoSEQ multiplex PCR, yet TCRdb's version contains in-frame clones alone and is incomplete. This sample has about 68,000 clones, with about 80% found just once. The specimen was CD4+ or CD8+ T cells sorted from blood, collected in a trial of the OX40 agonist ivuxolimab. The receptors were sampled from an adult with an advanced solid tumor such as melanoma, head and neck, liver or kidney cancer.

The J gene is TRBJ2-6, the V gene TRBV30; D not certain. Trimming pared 0 bases from V and 0 bases from J, leaving 9 bases between. Germline lookup yields CDR1 GTSNPN and CDR2 SVGIG (reference sequence). The CDR3 consists of 16 residues. The CDR3 reads CAWSVPGFSGANVLTF. CDR3 in DNA: TGTGCCTGGAGTGTACCCGGATTCTCTGGGGCCAACGTCCTGACTTTC.

This clone was observed a few times. The chain joins TRBV6-1 to TRBJ1-6, with 10 positions matching TRBD1. The CDR3 runs to 19 residues. Per germline, CDR1 MNHNS and CDR2 SASEGT. Trimming removed 0 bases from V and 0 bases from J; junction bases left unmatched: 5. CDR3 sequence (DNA): TGTGCCAGCAGTGAAGCGAGGGACAGGGGCTTCTCCTATAATTCACCCCTCCACTTT. Protein product: CASSEARDRGFSYNSPLHF.

In this sample, this clone turned up once. The chain links TRBV19 to TRBJ1-1, with TRBD1 identical over 8 bases. CDR1 LNHDA and CDR2 SQIVND come from the germline V gene (reference sequence). The CDR3 is made up of 14 amino acids. Trimming removed 4 bases from V and 3 bases from J; junction bases left unmatched: 4. The CDR3 region is CASSRGQGYTEAFF. CDR3 nucleotide sequence: TGTGCCAGTAGTAGAGGACAGGGTTACACTGAAGCTTTCTTT.

The genes are TRBV5-4 and TRBJ1-6; no definite D call. The CDR3 spans 14 residues. The V gene lost 2 bases and the J gene lost 7 bases, with 10 bases spanning the gap. Germline CDR1 SGHNT, CDR2 YYREEE (reference sequence). The CDR3 is CASSFAGSNSPLHF. CDR3 in DNA: TGTGCCAGCAGCTTTGCGGGTTCAAATTCACCCCTCCACTTT.

The V and J genes are TRBV7-2 and TRBJ2-5, with TRBD2 matching 15 bases. The germline V gene has CDR1 SGHTA and CDR2 FQGNSA. Trimming removed 5 bases from V and 5 bases from J; junction bases left unmatched: 3. The CDR3 is 15 residues long. DNA of the CDR3: TGTGCCAGCAGCATTGGGACTAGCGGGGGGGAGACCCAGTACTTC. This codes for CASSIGTSGGETQYF.

This chain uses TRBV11-2 with TRBJ2-5; 9 bases match TRBD1. The V gene's germline CDR1 is SGHAT and CDR2 FQNNGV. This CDR3 comprises 19 residues. V shed 1 base and J 4 bases; nucleotides not matched to a gene: 16. The CDR3, as DNA: TGTGCCAGCAGCTTAGCTTCCGGACAGGGGACCATTTTCCCAGAGACCCAGTACTTC. It translates to CASSLASGQGTIFPETQYF.

The gene calls are TRBV7-2 and TRBJ1-6; no definite D call. The CDR3 runs 17 residues. Trimming took off 4 bases at V and 0 bases at J, with 13 bases between the two ends. The V gene's germline CDR1 is SGHTA and CDR2 FQGNSA. CDR3 sequence reads: CASSSPPGSSYNSPLHF. CDR3 nucleotides: TGTGCCAGCAGCTCCCCCCCCGGCAGCTCCTATAATTCACCCCTCCACTTT.

This rearrangement joins TRBV10-2 to TRBJ1-6, with D possibly matching TRBD1 (5 bases). Germline V gene data show CDR1 as WSHSY and CDR2 as SAAADI. CDR3 size: 17 residues. V was cut by 7 bases and J by 7 bases, with 23 bases left in between. CDR3 DNA sequence: TGCGCCAGCACCCCCATGAGGGGTGCCGGGGGGAATTCACCCCTCCACTTT. Its protein product is CASTPMRGAGGNSPLHF.

As DNA, the CDR3 is TGTGCCAGCAGTTTACTTGGTGCGGAGCGGGGGGGCACCGGGGAGCTGTTTTTT. Its translation is CASSLLGAERGGTGELFF. This chain connects TRBV27 to TRBJ2-2; 10 bases are a match to TRBD2. With 2 bases clipped from V and 4 bases from J, the junction kept 10 bases outside the gene matches. The length of the CDR3 is 18 residues. Germline V gene sequence: CDR1 MNHEY, CDR2 SMNVEV (reference sequence).

The gene calls are TRBV6-6 and TRBJ1-4; 7 nucleotides align to TRBD1. Germline-derived CDR1 and CDR2 are MNHNY and SVGAGI (reference sequence). This CDR3 spans 14 amino acids. Trimming at V came to 6 bases and at J to 5 bases, leaving 6 bases not matched to a gene. CDR3 nucleotide sequence: TGTGCCAGCAGGCTCCAGGGGGGGAATGAAAAACTGTTTTTT. Translation gives CASRLQGGNEKLFF.

Here the CDR3 DNA reads TGTGCCAGCAGCAAAGGGGAGAGGGGGAAACGAGATACGCAGTATTTT. Protein product: CASSKGERGKRDTQYF. J is TRBJ2-3 and V is TRBV21-1; whether TRBD1, the table's D call, matches the DNA was not checked. TRBV21-1 is a known pseudogene. There are 16 residues in the CDR3.

The rearrangement joins TRBV10-3 to TRBJ1-5; maybe TRBD1 (6 bases). Trimming left V 2 bases short and J 2 bases short, with 16 bases between. The length of the CDR3 is 17 residues. Germline V gives CDR1 ENHRY, CDR2 SYGVKD. DNA for the CDR3: TGTGCCATCAGTGAGACGCCACAGGGTTACGGCAATCAGCCCCAGCATTTT. It codes for CAISETPQGYGNQPQHF.

The rearrangement uses TRBV28 and TRBJ2-4; D is possibly TRBD2 (5 bases). V lost 6 bases and J lost 1, with 25 bases in between. The CDR3 extends over 19 amino acids. The germline V gene encodes CDR1 MDHEN and CDR2 SYDVKM. CDR3: CASSPGLVKELVAKNIQYF. DNA for the CDR3: TGTGCCAGCAGCCCTGGCTTAGTTAAGGAACTAGTGGCCAAAAACATTCAGTACTTC. Combining the CDR3 with reference TRBV28 and TRBJ2-4 gives the whole variable domain DVKVTQSSRYLVKRTGEKVFLECVQDMDHENMFWYRQDPGLGLRLIYFSYDVKMKEKGDIPEGYSVSREKKERFSLILESASTNQTSMYLCASSPGLVKELVAKNIQYFGAGTRLSVL.

This clone was detected once. V usage is TRBV5-6 and J usage is TRBJ2-4, with TRBD1 identical over 9 bases. The J segment lost 0 bases and the V segment lost 4 bases, leaving 11 bases of the junction unmatched. The length of the CDR3 is 18 residues. Germline CDR1 is SGHDT and CDR2 is YYEEEE. Here the CDR3 reads CASSLGTGPIIAKNIQYF. As DNA, the CDR3 is TGTGCCAGCAGCCTTGGGACAGGGCCTATCATAGCCAAAAACATTCAGTACTTC.

The chain links TRBV7-6 to TRBJ2-5; 10 bases are a match to TRBD2. There are 16 residues in the CDR3. The V and J ends lost 2 bases and 3 bases, in that order; junction bases with no gene match: 6. Germline V gene sequence: CDR1 SGHVS, CDR2 FNYEAQ. The CDR3 loop reads CASSLFSGGLKETQYF. CDR3 nucleotides: TGTGCCAGCAGCTTATTTAGCGGGGGGCTAAAAGAGACCCAGTACTTC.

The chain recombines TRBV19 with TRBJ1-1; D gene unclear. CDR1 and CDR2 from the germline V gene are LNHDA and SQIVND (reference sequence). V lost 3 bases and J 6 bases, leaving 5 bases between the germline ends. There are 11 residues in the CDR3. CDR3 DNA sequence: TGTGCCAGTAGTATTCAGTCTGAAGCTTTCTTT. Residues: CASSIQSEAFF.

The V call is TRBV7-6, the J call TRBJ2-1; the match to TRBD1 covers 11 bases. The CDR3 runs 16 residues. Losses at the gene ends were 5 bases for V and 8 bases for J; bases not matched to a gene: 11. The V gene's germline CDR1 is SGHVS and CDR2 FNYEAQ. The chain's CDR3 is CASSLPPGQGEYEQFF. CDR3 nucleotide sequence: TGTGCCAGCAGCCTCCCGCCGGGACAGGGGGAATATGAGCAGTTCTTC.

CDR3 in amino acids: CASSAIGTGTGEQYF. CDR3 DNA: TGTGCCAGCAGCGCTATCGGGACAGGGACGGGAGAGCAGTACTTC. This chain links TRBV2 with TRBJ2-7; 9 bases line up with TRBD1. Germline CDR1 and CDR2: SNHLY and FYNNEI. This CDR3 has 15 residues. With 6 bases clipped from V and 7 bases from J, the junction kept 13 bases outside the gene matches.

This chain links TRBV6-6 with TRBJ1-6, with D perhaps TRBD1 (5 bases). Trimming removed 8 bases from V and 0 bases from J, with 8 bases in between. Germline V gives CDR1 MNHNY, CDR2 SVGAGI (reference sequence). CDR3 size: 14 residues. CDR3 DNA sequence: TGTGCCAGCGGGACGAGCTCCTATAATTCACCCCTCCACTTT. Translation: CASGTSSYNSPLHF.

This clone was counted a single time. J is TRBJ2-7 and V is TRBV2; 10 nucleotides line up with TRBD2. The CDR3 has 17 amino acids. V lost 0 bases to trimming and J lost 0 bases; unmatched junction nucleotides: 5. Germline assignment: CDR1 SNHLY and CDR2 FYNNEI. CDR3 DNA: TGTGCCAGCAGTGAAGCGCGGATAGCGGGGGGCTCCTACGAGCAGTACTTC. It translates to CASSEARIAGGSYEQYF.

The CDR3 loop reads CASARGQGTSGANVLTF. In nucleotides, the CDR3 is TGTGCCAGCGCCCGGGGACAGGGGACCTCTGGGGCCAACGTCCTGACTTTC. The chain carries TRBV2 and TRBJ2-6; 10 bases match TRBD1. This CDR3 is built from 17 residues. Germline V gene data show CDR1 as SNHLY and CDR2 as FYNNEI. V trimming: 8 bases; J trimming: 0 bases; junction bases outside the gene matches: 7.

The chain carries TRBV6-5 and TRBJ2-7; unclear D gene. The CDR3 consists of 14 residues. With 5 bases removed from V and 2 bases from J, the gap between germline ends came to 13 bases. Germline assignment: CDR1 MNHEY and CDR2 SVGAGI. The CDR3 DNA is TGTGCCAGCAGTCCCCCACAGAACACCTACGAGCAGTACTTC. This codes for CASSPPQNTYEQYF.

The CDR3 reads CAWSLKGLAGSYNEQFF. CDR3 nucleotide sequence: TGTGCCTGGAGTTTAAAGGGACTAGCGGGGTCCTACAATGAGCAGTTCTTC. The V gene is TRBV30, the J gene TRBJ2-1; 13 bases are a match to TRBD2. The CDR3 runs to 17 residues. Germline V gene sequence: CDR1 GTSNPN, CDR2 SVGIG (reference sequence). The V and J ends lost 2 bases and 1 base, in that order; junction bases with no gene match: 5.

This clone came up once. The chain combines TRBV28 with TRBJ2-7; 7 bases fit TRBD1. V dropped 6 bases and J dropped 2; count of bases not matched to a gene: 1. The CDR3 sequence is 12 residues long. Germline V gives CDR1 MDHEN, CDR2 SYDVKM. CDR3 residues: CASSTGAYEQYF. CDR3 DNA sequence: TGTGCCAGCAGCACAGGGGCCTACGAGCAGTACTTC. Drawing the rest from reference TRBV28 and TRBJ2-7, the complete variable domain is DVKVTQSSRYLVKRTGEKVFLECVQDMDHENMFWYRQDPGLGLRLIYFSYDVKMKEKGDIPEGYSVSREKKERFSLILESASTNQTSMYLCASSTGAYEQYFGPGTRLTVT.